Below are 28 T cell receptor beta chains sequenced from a single sample in a study of T cell responses to AZD1222 COVID-19 vaccine. Here immunoSEQ multiplex PCR was the method, and the copy in TCRdb shows in-frame clones only, minus some. Of 160,000 or so clones listed, 80% to 90% are singletons. The material sequenced was peripheral blood, taken after recovery from COVID-19. Receptors were obtained from an adult who had recovered from COVID-19.

V usage is TRBV4-2 and J usage is TRBJ1-4, with a possible D match to TRBD1 (6 bases). Between the trimmed V and J ends, which lost 4 bases and 2 bases, there was a span of 20 bases. CDR3 size: 18 residues. CDR1 is LGHNA, CDR2 YNFKEQ, per germline. This chain's CDR3 is CASSLGGRFIPTNEKLFF. Written as DNA, the CDR3 is TGTGCCAGCAGCCTAGGGGGAAGGTTCATCCCCACTAATGAAAAACTGTTTTTT.

The gene calls are TRBV19 and TRBJ1-5; D is perhaps TRBD1 (5 bases). Looked up from germline, CDR1 is LNHDA and CDR2 is SQIVND (reference sequence). The CDR3 is made up of 16 amino acids. The V end lost 5 bases, the J end lost 6 bases, and 20 bases lay between the germline ends. The CDR3, as DNA: TGTGCCAGTAGTCCGAGGAGGGGTGGTGTAGGTCAGCCCCAGCATTTT. Protein product: CASSPRRGGVGQPQHF.

V usage is TRBV18 and J usage is TRBJ1-1, with D unclear. Germline V gene lookup returns CDR1 KGHSH and CDR2 LQKENI. Trimming removed 6 bases from V and 7 bases from J, with 9 bases in between. The CDR3 contains 11 residues. The DNA for the CDR3 is TGTGCCAGCTCTTCCGGAGATGAAGCTTTCTTT. Translation gives CASSSGDEAFF.

V and J are TRBV28 and TRBJ2-1, with a weak D call TRBD1 (6 bases). Germline V gene data show CDR1 as MDHEN and CDR2 as SYDVKM. This CDR3 spans 15 amino acids. Trimming shortened V by 5 bases and J by 2 bases, and 13 bases separated the two germline ends. DNA for the CDR3: TGTGCCAGCAGTCTTGACAGGTTCCCCTACAATGAGCAGTTCTTC. Translated, it gives CASSLDRFPYNEQFF.

V and J are TRBV2 and TRBJ2-1; 8 bases line up with TRBD2. CDR3 length: 13 residues. Germline CDR1 is SNHLY and CDR2 is FYNNEI. Trimming at V came to 6 bases and at J to 7 bases, leaving 5 bases not matched to a gene. DNA of the CDR3: TGTGCCAGCAGCGGGAGGGCCGCAAATGAGCAGTTCTTC. Its translation: CASSGRAANEQFF.

The chain joins TRBV7-2 to TRBJ1-1; possible D gene TRBD1, 5 bases. The V end was cut by 5 bases, the J end by 1 base, with 8 bases between. CDR3 size: 13 residues. CDR1 SGHTA and CDR2 FQGNSA come from the germline V gene. The CDR3, as DNA: TGTGCCAGCAGCAAGGGACGGAACACTGAAGCTTTCTTT. Amino acid sequence: CASSKGRNTEAFF.

The J gene is TRBJ1-6, the V gene TRBV10-3; a weak D match, TRBD1 (5 bases). The V end was cut by 7 bases, the J end by 9 bases, with 13 bases between. CDR3 length equals 13 residues. Germline CDR1 and CDR2: ENHRY and SYGVKD. This CDR3 reads CAIKADGGSPLHF. The CDR3 nucleotides are TGTGCCATCAAGGCGGACGGGGGTTCACCCCTCCACTTT.

The rearrangement joins TRBV7-2 to TRBJ1-3; TRBD1 is a possible D gene (6 bases). Germline V gene data show CDR1 as SGHTA and CDR2 as FQGNSA. Trimming removed 6 bases at V and 0 bases at J, with 15 bases between. The CDR3 covers 16 residues. DNA for the CDR3: TGTGCCAGCAGTGTCTGGGGGGCTAGCTCTGGAAACACCATATATTTT. Its protein is CASSVWGASSGNTIYF.

This rearrangement joins TRBV29-1 to TRBJ1-6, with D possibly being TRBD1 (6 bases). From germline, CDR1 is SQVTM and CDR2 ANQGSEA. The CDR3 contains 14 residues. Trimming pared 7 bases from V and 10 bases from J, leaving 20 bases between. CDR3 bases: TGCAGCGCCAAAACAGGGCCGGGGGAGTCACCCCTCCACTTT. Translation gives CSAKTGPGESPLHF.

The chain couples TRBV29-1 to TRBJ1-4; perhaps TRBD1 as D (6 bases). CDR1 is SQVTM, CDR2 ANQGSEA, per germline. The V gene lost 3 bases and the J gene lost 6 bases, with 8 bases spanning the gap. The CDR3 length is 12 residues. The CDR3 sequence is CSVDRGDEKLFF. In DNA form, the CDR3 reads TGCAGCGTTGACAGGGGAGATGAAAAACTGTTTTTT. Variable domain in full (rest from reference TRBV29-1 and TRBJ1-4): SAVISQKPSRDICQRGTSLTIQCQVDSQVTMMFWYRQQPGQSLTLIATANQGSEATYESGFVIDKFPISRPNLTFSTLTVSNMSPEDSSIYLCSVDRGDEKLFFGSGTQLSVL.

The J gene is TRBJ2-3, the V gene TRBV10-2, with D unresolved. CDR1 and CDR2 (germline): WSHSY, SAAADI. Deletions cut 2 bases from V and 0 bases from J, with 12 bases between. This CDR3 has 16 amino acids. This CDR3 reads CASSEGVSKSTDTQYF. CDR3 bases: TGCGCCAGCAGTGAGGGGGTCAGTAAAAGCACAGATACGCAGTATTTT.

This rearrangement joins TRBV28 to TRBJ1-6, with D uncertain. The germline V gene encodes CDR1 MDHEN and CDR2 SYDVKM. CDR3 length equals 13 residues. Between the trimmed V and J ends, which lost 8 bases and 9 bases, there was a span of 14 bases. CDR3 sequence reads: CASGPVPGSPLHF. The CDR3 DNA reads as TGTGCCAGCGGTCCAGTTCCGGGTTCACCCCTCCACTTT. Complete variable domain (other parts from reference TRBV28 and TRBJ1-6): DVKVTQSSRYLVKRTGEKVFLECVQDMDHENMFWYRQDPGLGLRLIYFSYDVKMKEKGDIPEGYSVSREKKERFSLILESASTNQTSMYLCASGPVPGSPLHFGNGTRLTVT.

This clone was counted a single time. This sequence joins TRBV6-2 or TRBV6-3 and TRBJ2-7, with D perhaps given as TRBD1 or TRBD2 (5 bases each). CDR1 is MNHEY, CDR2 SVGEGT, per germline. The V gene lost 5 bases and the J gene lost 1 base, with 12 bases spanning the gap. CDR3 length: 14 amino acids. The CDR3 DNA follows: TGTGCCAGCAGTGCGAGGGGCTTGTCCTACGAGCAGTACTTC. Translated: CASSARGLSYEQYF.

The chain joins TRBV28 to TRBJ2-7, with 7 bases that match TRBD2. CDR3 length equals 12 residues. V trimming: 3 bases; J trimming: 9 bases; junction bases outside the gene matches: 5. Germline CDR1 reads MDHEN; CDR2 reads SYDVKM. As DNA, the CDR3 is TGTGCCAGCAGTTTGAGGGACTATCGGCAGTACTTC. Protein product: CASSLRDYRQYF.

The chain employs TRBV29-1 and TRBJ1-5, with D maybe TRBD1 (6 bases). V dropped 5 bases and J dropped 3 bases, with 11 bases sitting between them. The CDR3 is made up of 13 amino acids. CDR1 is SQVTM, CDR2 ANQGSEA, per germline. DNA of the CDR3: TGCAGCGTTTTTACAGGGACCAATCAGCCCCAGCATTTT. This codes for CSVFTGTNQPQHF.

The genes are TRBV9 and TRBJ2-1; D call uncertain. Trimming took 0 bases from V and 5 from J, leaving 9 bases between them. The CDR3 length is 14 residues. Germline assignment: CDR1 SGDLS and CDR2 YYNGEE. This chain's CDR3 is CASSVVYENNEQFF. The DNA of the CDR3 is TGTGCCAGCAGCGTAGTTTACGAAAACAATGAGCAGTTCTTC.

The chain has TRBV28 and TRBJ1-2; no definite D call. This CDR3 spans 14 amino acids. The V gene's germline CDR1 is MDHEN and CDR2 SYDVKM. V gave up 6 bases and J gave up 5 bases, with 16 bases separating them. The CDR3 coding sequence is TGTGCCAGCAGCTCCCCCGGAGTCCTATATGGCTACACCTTC. Translated: CASSSPGVLYGYTF.

The CDR3 loop is CASSQDRGSWSTF. The CDR3 DNA follows: TGTGCCAGCAGCCAAGATAGGGGCAGTTGGTCCACCTTC. This rearrangement joins TRBV3-1 (or the pseudogene TRBV3-2) to TRBJ1-2; perhaps TRBD1 as D (5 bases). V lost 0 bases and J lost 13, with 15 bases in between. This CDR3 has 13 residues. Germline V CDR1 and CDR2: LGHDT, YNNKEL (reference sequence).

The rearrangement links TRBV9 to TRBJ1-2; D is unclear. The ends were cut back, 4 bases at V and 3 bases at J, with 4 bases in the middle. The CDR3 runs 11 residues. Germline V lookup: CDR1 SGDLS, CDR2 YYNGEE. CDR3 nucleotides: TGTGCCAGCAGCTCCGACTATGGCTACACCTTC. It is translated as CASSSDYGYTF.

The rearrangement joins TRBV7-2 to TRBJ1-2; D not certain. Trimming removed 5 bases from V and 0 bases from J, with 13 bases in between. From germline, CDR1 is SGHTA and CDR2 FQGNSA. CDR3 length: 15 residues. CDR3 DNA sequence: TGTGCCAGCAGCATCGGACGAATTTCTAACTATGGCTACACCTTC. It is translated as CASSIGRISNYGYTF.

This chain uses TRBV10-1 with TRBJ2-4, with D uncertain. V was pared by 1 base and J by 0 bases, with 4 bases between. CDR3 size: 14 residues. Germline-derived CDR1 and CDR2 are WNHNN and SYGVQD (reference sequence). DNA for the CDR3: TGCGCCAGCAGTGAGTTGGGAGCCAAAAACATTCAGTACTTC. Protein: CASSELGAKNIQYF.

This chain connects TRBV5-1 to TRBJ2-2; 10 bases are a match to TRBD2. V trimming: 1 base; J trimming: 5 bases; junction bases outside the gene matches: 2. The germline V gene has CDR1 SGHRS and CDR2 YFSETQ. The CDR3 contains 15 residues. The CDR3 bases are TGCGCCAGCAGCTTGAATAGCGGGGGGACCGGGGAGCTGTTTTTT. This sequence encodes CASSLNSGGTGELFF.

The CDR3, as DNA: TGTGCCAGCAGCAAGCCAGGCGCAGGCTCTGGAAACACCATATATTTT. Its protein product is CASSKPGAGSGNTIYF. The chain links TRBV21-1 to TRBJ1-3; the table names TRBD1, a call not compared with the DNA. TRBV21-1 is a known pseudogene. The CDR3 runs 16 residues.

This clone appeared a single time. The chain links TRBV9 to TRBJ2-1; 11 bases are shared with TRBD1. Per the germline V gene, CDR1 is SGDLS and CDR2 is YYNGEE. Unmatched junction bases numbered 4, after V lost 3 bases and J lost 5 bases. This CDR3 has 15 amino acids. The DNA for the CDR3 is TGTGCCAGCAGCGCCGGGACAGGGGGTAACAATGAGCAGTTCTTC. Amino acid sequence: CASSAGTGGNNEQFF.

The chain recombines TRBV7-2 with TRBJ2-3; D possibly corresponds to TRBD2 (6 bases). The germline gives CDR1 SGHTA, CDR2 FQGNSA. The V gene lost 4 bases and the J gene lost 4 bases, with 9 bases spanning the gap. The CDR3 is 13 amino acids. The CDR3 sequence is CASSSGDSDTQYF. In DNA form, the CDR3 reads TGTGCCAGCAGCTCGGGAGACTCAGATACGCAGTATTTT.

In the case of this clone: At the DNA level, this CDR3 is encoded by other sequences in the same sample as well. The chain couples TRBV9 to TRBJ2-5; TRBD1 agrees at 7 bases. The CDR3 extends over 13 amino acids. From germline, CDR1 is SGDLS and CDR2 YYNGEE. J was trimmed by 4 bases and V by 0 bases; bases with no gene match: 0. This CDR3 is CASSVDRGETQYF. CDR3 nucleotides: TGTGCCAGCAGCGTAGACAGGGGAGAGACCCAGTACTTC.

This rearrangement joins TRBV7-9 to TRBJ2-7, with TRBD1 matching 8 bases. The CDR3 has 14 residues. Germline trimming cut 4 bases from V and 2 bases from J; bases unmatched to any gene: 4. CDR1 and CDR2 (germline): SEHNR, FQNEAQ (reference sequence). The CDR3 DNA reads TGTGCCAGCAGCTCCGACAGGGGACCCTACGAGCAGTACTTC. Its protein is CASSSDRGPYEQYF.

This chain links TRBV6-5 with TRBJ2-7, with D hard to call. CDR1 is MNHEY, CDR2 SVGAGI, per germline. The V end lost 8 bases, the J end lost 5 bases, and 13 bases lay between the germline ends. The CDR3 has 12 residues. As DNA, the CDR3 is TGTGCCAGCGGGCCCCCTATGAACGAGCAGTACTTC. Translation gives CASGPPMNEQYF.